This entry lists 19 T cell receptor beta chains sequenced from one sample in a study of cytomegalovirus exposure and HLA in healthy donors. PCR used 60 Vbeta primers and 13 Jbeta primers. Assay: immunoSEQ multiplex PCR; the TCRdb copy retains only in-frame clones and omits some. The table lists approximately 38,000 clones. The sequenced sample was PBMCs. The origin of the receptors is a human donor in good health.

CDR3 nucleotides: TGTGCCAGCTCACCAGGTGAGATGAGGTTTTGGCAGTTCTTC. As protein: CASSPGEMRFWQFF. The chain links TRBV18 to TRBJ2-1; D is unresolved. CDR1 is KGHSH and CDR2 is LQKENI in the germline V gene. CDR3 length equals 14 residues. Trimming shortened V by 2 bases and J by 12 bases, and 17 bases separated the two germline ends.

V and J are TRBV7-9 and TRBJ1-3; D gene ambiguous. With 2 bases removed from V and 0 bases from J, the gap between germline ends came to 8 bases. CDR1 is SEHNR and CDR2 is FQNEAQ in the germline V gene (reference sequence). The CDR3 runs 15 residues. The CDR3 region has the DNA TGTGCCAGCAGCTTACCGGGAAACTCTGGAAACACCATATATTTT. It yields the protein CASSLPGNSGNTIYF.

CDR3 protein: CASSFGNSNEKLFF. The CDR3, as DNA: TGTGCCAGCAGCTTCGGGAATTCGAATGAAAAACTGTTTTTT. This chain connects TRBV2 to TRBJ1-4; unclear D gene. V shed 6 bases and J shed 5 bases, with 13 bases lying between them. Per the germline V gene, CDR1 is SNHLY and CDR2 is FYNNEI. This CDR3 has 14 residues.

The chain joins TRBV5-1 to TRBJ1-1, with D uncertain. Germline V CDR1 and CDR2: SGHRS, YFSETQ. V was shortened by 4 bases and J by 4 bases, with 17 bases between the two germline ends. The CDR3 is made up of 15 amino acids. The CDR3 DNA is TGCGCCAGCAGCCGCGAGCGCAGTTTGGGCACTGAAGCTTTCTTT. As protein: CASSRERSLGTEAFF. The whole variable domain, filled in from reference TRBV5-1 and TRBJ1-1, reads KAGVTQTPRYLIKTRGQQVTLSCSPISGHRSVSWYQQTPGQGLQFLFEYFSETQRNKGNFPGRFSGRQFSNSRSEMNVSTLELGDSALYLCASSRERSLGTEAFFGQGTRLTVV.

The V call is TRBV19, the J call TRBJ2-7; a weak D match, TRBD1 (6 bases). The V and J ends lost 3 bases and 2 bases respectively, with 14 bases between them. The CDR3 sequence is 15 residues long. The germline V gene has CDR1 LNHDA and CDR2 SQIVND (reference sequence). The CDR3 loop reads CASSIKGEGTYEQYF. Written as DNA, the CDR3 is TGTGCCAGTAGTATTAAGGGGGAAGGGACCTACGAGCAGTACTTC.

This sequence joins TRBV2 and TRBJ2-5, with 11 bases that match TRBD1. The CDR3 sequence is 15 residues long. In germline, CDR1 is SNHLY, CDR2 FYNNEI. V dropped 4 bases and J dropped 2; count of bases not matched to a gene: 3. As DNA, the CDR3 is TGTGCCAGCAGTGGGACAGGGGGCCGTCAAGAGACCCAGTACTTC. Translation gives CASSGTGGRQETQYF.

Here the CDR3 reads CASKTGDYGYTF. Written as DNA, the CDR3 is TGTGCCAGCAAGACAGGGGACTATGGCTACACCTTC. V is TRBV6-6 and J is TRBJ1-2; 8 bases fit TRBD1. The CDR3 covers 12 residues. V dropped 7 bases and J dropped 3; count of bases not matched to a gene: 1. The germline V gene encodes CDR1 MNHNY and CDR2 SVGAGI (reference sequence).

The chain couples TRBV28 to TRBJ1-6, with D maybe TRBD1 (6 bases). Trimming took 6 bases from V and 7 from J, leaving 13 bases between them. Germline values: CDR1 MDHEN, CDR2 SYDVKM. CDR3 size: 14 residues. CDR3 protein: CASRNGGYNSPLHF. CDR3 bases: TGTGCCAGCAGGAATGGGGGCTACAATTCACCCCTCCACTTT.

The chain employs TRBV5-4 and TRBJ2-7; TRBD1 aligns across 9 bases. In germline, CDR1 is SGHNT, CDR2 YYREEE (reference sequence). The CDR3 has 15 residues. The junction had 6 bases not matched to a gene; V was cut back by 0 bases and J by 5 bases. CDR3: CASSLVQGAINEQYF. For the CDR3, the DNA is TGTGCCAGCAGCTTGGTACAGGGGGCGATTAACGAGCAGTACTTC.

This chain uses TRBV7-2 with TRBJ1-5; the D gene is possibly TRBD1 (6 bases). The germline V and J ends were trimmed by 4 bases and 1 base, with 8 bases remaining between them. Germline lookup yields CDR1 SGHTA and CDR2 FQGNSA. The CDR3 is 14 amino acids. CDR3 DNA sequence: TGTGCCAGCAGCTCAGGGGTGAGCAATCAGCCCCAGCATTTT. Translated, it gives CASSSGVSNQPQHF.

This chain uses TRBV7-3 with TRBJ1-1, with 7 bases aligning to TRBD1. Germline lookup yields CDR1 SGHTA and CDR2 FQGTGA. V dropped 6 bases and J dropped 1; count of bases not matched to a gene: 5. The CDR3 spans 14 residues. The CDR3 DNA reads as TGTGCCAGCAGGATGGGGACAGCGAACACTGAAGCTTTCTTT. Encoded protein: CASRMGTANTEAFF.

The chain employs TRBV6-5 and TRBJ1-6; 7 bases are shared with TRBD1. V lost 2 bases to trimming and J lost 9 bases; unmatched junction nucleotides: 10. Germline CDR1 reads MNHEY; CDR2 reads SVGAGI. The CDR3 length is 16 residues. The CDR3 here is CASSYTRDSSSSPLHF. The DNA of the CDR3 is TGTGCCAGCAGTTACACGCGGGACAGTTCGAGTTCACCCCTCCACTTT.

This chain links TRBV5-4 with TRBJ2-3; TRBD2 matches 12 bases. The CDR3 loop spans 14 amino acids. After removal of 3 bases from V and 6 bases from J, the junction contained 2 bases not matched to a gene. CDR1 is SGHNT, CDR2 YYREEE, per germline (reference sequence). The CDR3 sequence is CASSSGLAGDTQYF. CDR3 in DNA: TGTGCCAGCAGCTCCGGACTAGCGGGGGATACGCAGTATTTT. Based on the CDR3 plus reference TRBV5-4 and TRBJ2-3, the full variable domain is ETGVTQSPTHLIKTRGQQVTLRCSSQSGHNTVSWYQQALGQGPQFIFQYYREEENGRGNFPPRFSGLQFPNYSSELNVNALELDDSALYLCASSSGLAGDTQYFGPGTRLTVL.

The rearrangement joins TRBV7-8 to TRBJ2-1; D not certain. Per the germline V gene, CDR1 is SGHVS and CDR2 is FQNEAQ. The CDR3 is 15 amino acids. Deletions cut 1 base from V and 0 bases from J, with 7 bases between. The CDR3 protein is CASSLELSSYNEQFF. The CDR3 nucleotides read TGTGCCAGCAGCTTAGAGCTGAGCTCCTACAATGAGCAGTTCTTC.

This chain joins TRBV2 and TRBJ2-2, with 7 positions matching TRBD1. From germline, CDR1 is SNHLY and CDR2 FYNNEI. Germline trimming cut 5 bases from V and 7 bases from J; bases unmatched to any gene: 13. The CDR3 is 16 residues long. This CDR3 is CASSRGQALGSGELFF. The DNA for the CDR3 is TGTGCCAGCAGTCGTGGACAGGCCCTGGGGAGCGGGGAGCTGTTTTTT.

The chain links TRBV5-1 to TRBJ2-6; TRBD1 aligns across 11 bases. This CDR3 has 21 amino acids. CDR1 is SGHRS and CDR2 is YFSETQ in the germline V gene. J gave up 1 base and V 4 bases, and 16 bases lay outside the gene matches. CDR3 DNA: TGCGCCAGCAGCCGTCAAATCCCGGGAGGACAGGGGGCTTCTGGGGCCAACGTCCTGACTTTC. Its protein is CASSRQIPGGQGASGANVLTF.

The chain joins TRBV9 to TRBJ2-3; 9 bases fit TRBD2. The CDR3 sequence is 15 residues long. Per germline, CDR1 SGDLS and CDR2 YYNGEE. V lost 5 bases to trimming and J lost 6 bases; unmatched junction nucleotides: 10. The CDR3, as DNA: TGTGCCAGCAGAGCTTCCGGGACTAGCATTGATACGCAGTATTTT. This encodes CASRASGTSIDTQYF.

CDR3 amino acids: CASSFTGSNQPQHF. In DNA form, the CDR3 reads TGTGCCAGCAGCTTCACAGGGAGCAATCAGCCCCAGCATTTT. The chain is built from TRBV28 and TRBJ1-5, with a weak D call TRBD1 (6 bases). The V and J ends lost 6 bases and 1 base respectively, with 10 bases between them. The germline V gene encodes CDR1 MDHEN and CDR2 SYDVKM. The CDR3 sequence is 14 residues long.

The genes are TRBV10-2 and TRBJ2-5; 10 bases match TRBD2. Germline V lookup: CDR1 WSHSY, CDR2 SAAADI. V gave up 6 bases and J gave up 2 bases; unmatched junction bases: 3. The CDR3 is 14 amino acids. This CDR3 is CASSLAGAQETQYF. CDR3 nucleotides: TGCGCCAGCAGCCTAGCGGGGGCTCAAGAGACCCAGTACTTC.